The T cell receptor beta chain under discussion was sequenced for a study of T cell responses to AZD1222 COVID-19 vaccine. Study-level points and caveats: At baseline, seropositivity was found in only a handful of AZD1222 recipients.

This CDR3 has 12 amino acids. The V gene lost 3 bases and the J gene lost 9 bases, with 6 bases spanning the gap. The protocol was immunoSEQ multiplex PCR, while the TCRdb copy is restricted to in-frame clones and leaves out a portion. This table holds approximately 120,000 clones, roughly 84% found once. Comment on this clone: Antigen unknown.

The chain uses TRBV12-3 or TRBV12-4 and TRBJ1-6, with D unclear. The clonotype was recovered from an adult in good health. The specimen comprised peripheral blood, sampled on day 0 of AZD1222 vaccination. For the CDR3, the DNA is TGTGCCAGCAGTTTTCTGGGTTCACCCCTCCACTTT. Residues: CASSFLGSPLHF.